A single sample gave rise to the 24 T cell receptor beta chains below, sequenced in a study of shared clonotypes between healthy human individuals. This table comes from immunoSEQ multiplex PCR, and its TCRdb copy is limited to in-frame clones, with some not included. The table shows some 2.1 million clones, with roughly 94% occurring only once. Source material: naive CD4+ T cells sorted from blood. Subset here: CD45RA+ positively selected. The receptors here all came from a man between 18 and 35 years old in good health.

J is TRBJ2-1 and V is TRBV5-1; 7 bases align to TRBD1. V was clipped by 2 bases and J by 1 base; unmatched bases: 3. The CDR3 contains 15 residues. Germline assignment: CDR1 SGHRS and CDR2 YFSETQ. This chain's CDR3 is CASSLPGQSYNEQFF. CDR3 sequence (DNA): TGCGCCAGCAGCTTACCGGGACAGTCCTACAATGAGCAGTTCTTC.

The chain is built from TRBV6-1 and TRBJ2-7; 7 nucleotides agree with TRBD1. The CDR3 is made up of 12 amino acids. The V and J ends lost 8 bases and 1 base, in that order; junction bases with no gene match: 2. Germline V gene lookup returns CDR1 MNHNS and CDR2 SASEGT. This chain's CDR3 is CASRDSSYEQYF. The CDR3 DNA reads as TGTGCCAGCCGGGACAGTTCCTACGAGCAGTACTTC.

The CDR3 loop is CASSLYRTSGNGHTDTQYF. CDR3 bases: TGTGCCAGCAGCTTATACCGGACTAGCGGGAATGGACACACAGATACGCAGTATTTT. The V and J genes are TRBV7-9 and TRBJ2-3, with 12 nucleotides matching TRBD2. This CDR3 region has 19 residues. The trim removed 2 bases at V and 2 bases at J, leaving 11 bases unmatched. Germline V CDR1 and CDR2: SEHNR, FQNEAQ (reference sequence).

Notes on this clone: One junction end does not reproduce the germline sequence, and a read error may be involved. V is TRBV11-2 and J is TRBJ2-7, with 8 bases lining up with TRBD1. The CDR3 has 12 amino acids. Per germline, CDR1 SGHAT and CDR2 FQNNGV. In DNA, the CDR3 is TGTGCCAGCAGCTTACCCTCCGGGACAGGCTCCTTC. This codes for CASSLPSGTGSF.

The chain employs TRBV19 and TRBJ1-6; D is possibly TRBD1 (5 bases). Trimming removed 5 bases at V and 4 bases at J, with 15 bases between. The germline gives CDR1 LNHDA, CDR2 SQIVND (reference sequence). The CDR3 consists of 16 residues. The CDR3 protein is CASSPIGALYNSPLHF. The DNA of the CDR3 is TGTGCCAGTAGTCCCATCGGGGCTCTATATAATTCACCCCTCCACTTT.

This clone showed up just once. The rearrangement links TRBV6-1 to TRBJ2-6; maybe TRBD2 (5 bases). V lost 3 bases and J 2 bases, leaving 8 bases between the germline ends. The CDR3 runs 15 residues. The V gene's germline CDR1 is MNHNS and CDR2 SASEGT. The CDR3 DNA is TGTGCCAGCAGTGAGGGAGTCGCTGGGGCCAACGTCCTGACTTTC. Amino acid sequence: CASSEGVAGANVLTF.

The gene calls are TRBV7-2 and TRBJ1-1, with a weak D call TRBD1 (6 bases). Germline V gene data show CDR1 as SGHTA and CDR2 as FQGNSA. V lost 3 bases and J 1 base, leaving 12 bases between the germline ends. The CDR3 extends over 15 amino acids. CDR3 bases: TGTGCCAGCAGCTTTACACAGGGCGGGAACACTGAAGCTTTCTTT. This codes for CASSFTQGGNTEAFF.

V is TRBV5-6 and J is TRBJ1-6; D not certain. Germline V lookup: CDR1 SGHDT, CDR2 YYEEEE. V lost 6 bases to trimming and J lost 7 bases, with 14 bases between them. This CDR3 region has 14 residues. This CDR3 is CASKLGVVNSPLHF. CDR3 DNA sequence: TGTGCCAGCAAGCTAGGTGTGGTGAATTCACCCCTCCACTTT.

The rearrangement joins TRBV2 to TRBJ2-3; tentatively, D is TRBD2 (6 bases). Trimming took off 7 bases at V and 2 bases at J, with 13 bases between the two ends. The CDR3 has 14 residues. The germline V gene has CDR1 SNHLY and CDR2 FYNNEI. The CDR3 loop reads CASTAAGATDTQYF. CDR3 nucleotide sequence: TGTGCCAGCACGGCAGCGGGCGCCACAGATACGCAGTATTTT.

Worth noting for this clone: The junction and the germline gene differ at one end; a read error may be behind it. The V and J genes are TRBV7-7 and TRBJ2-5; TRBD1 matches at 7 bases. This CDR3 is built from 13 residues. Germline CDR1 is SSHAT and CDR2 is FNYEAQ (reference sequence). The CDR3 sequence is CASSQGTEETQYF. The CDR3 DNA is TGTGCTAGCAGCCAGGGGACAGAAGAGACCCAGTACTTC.

Remarks on this clone: Other DNA sequences within the sample encode an identical CDR3. CDR3 protein: CASSLGTENYGYTF. The CDR3 region has the DNA TGCGCCAGCAGCCTTGGGACAGAGAACTATGGCTACACCTTC. The chain combines TRBV5-1 with TRBJ1-2, with TRBD1 identical over 7 bases. Germline V gene data show CDR1 as SGHRS and CDR2 as YFSETQ. Trimming cost V 4 bases and J 2 bases; bases outside gene matches: 5. The CDR3 length is 14 residues. The entire variable domain, with the rest obtained from reference TRBV5-1 and TRBJ1-2, is as follows: KAGVTQTPRYLIKTRGQQVTLSCSPISGHRSVSWYQQTPGQGLQFLFEYFSETQRNKGNFPGRFSGRQFSNSRSEMNVSTLELGDSALYLCASSLGTENYGYTFGSGTRLTVV.

The gene calls are TRBV9 and TRBJ2-7, with 11 bases aligning to TRBD2. CDR3 length: 15 amino acids. Germline values: CDR1 SGDLS, CDR2 YYNGEE. Trimming cost V 3 bases and J 2 bases; bases outside gene matches: 4. This chain's CDR3 is CASSATSGAAYEQYF. The CDR3 nucleotides read TGTGCCAGCAGCGCGACTAGCGGGGCAGCCTACGAGCAGTACTTC.

The rearrangement links TRBV10-3 to TRBJ2-5; 9 bases fit TRBD1. With 10 bases clipped from V and 4 bases from J, the junction kept 4 bases outside the gene matches. CDR3 length: 12 residues. Germline assignment: CDR1 ENHRY and CDR2 SYGVKD. The CDR3 spells CATEDRGETQYF. The CDR3 DNA follows: TGTGCCACGGAGGACAGGGGAGAGACCCAGTACTTC.

This sequence joins TRBV7-2 and TRBJ2-5, with 11 positions matching TRBD2. Germline CDR1 reads SGHTA; CDR2 reads FQGNSA. Trimming removed 1 base from V and 7 bases from J; junction bases left unmatched: 8. The CDR3 extends over 16 amino acids. CDR3 nucleotide sequence: TGTGCCAGCAGCTTAGTGGTTCTAGCGGGGGGTGGGACCCAGTACTTC. As protein: CASSLVVLAGGGTQYF.

J is TRBJ2-3 and V is TRBV18; D not certain. Per the germline V gene, CDR1 is KGHSH and CDR2 is LQKENI. There are 14 residues in the CDR3. Between the trimmed V and J ends, which lost 6 bases and 0 bases, there was a span of 10 bases. CDR3 protein: CASSGGFSTDTQYF. The CDR3 DNA sequence: TGTGCCAGCTCTGGTGGGTTCAGCACAGATACGCAGTATTTT. The complete variable domain, with remaining parts taken from reference TRBV18 and TRBJ2-3, reads NAGVMQNPRHLVRRRGQEARLRCSPMKGHSHVYWYRQLPEEGLKFMVYLQKENIIDESGMPKERFSAEFPKEGPSILRIQQVVRGDSAAYFCASSGGFSTDTQYFGPGTRLTVL.

The V call is TRBV7-2, the J call TRBJ2-7; 7 bases are shared with TRBD2. The germline gives CDR1 SGHTA, CDR2 FQGNSA. V shed 3 bases and J 0 bases; nucleotides not matched to a gene: 11. The CDR3 is 17 residues long. The CDR3 loop reads CASSFAPGGGVSYEQYF. The CDR3 coding sequence is TGTGCCAGCAGCTTCGCTCCGGGAGGAGGGGTCTCCTACGAGCAGTACTTC.

Details on this clone: Within the sample, other DNA sequences also encode this same CDR3. The gene calls are TRBV5-1 and TRBJ2-5; 7 bases map to TRBD1. V was clipped by 0 bases and J by 5 bases; unmatched bases: 4. Germline V lookup: CDR1 SGHRS, CDR2 YFSETQ. CDR3 length: 14 residues. The CDR3 DNA reads as TGCGCCAGCAGCTTGGCAGGGGGTTTGGAGACCCAGTACTTC. Protein sequence: CASSLAGGLETQYF.

As for this clone: Other nucleotide sequences in the sample specify the same CDR3. The V and J genes are TRBV20-1 and TRBJ2-5; D remains ambiguous. The V end was cut by 3 bases, the J end by 5 bases, with 4 bases between. The CDR3 covers 10 residues. The V gene's germline CDR1 is DFQATT and CDR2 SNEGSKA (reference sequence). The CDR3 sequence is CSASGETQYF. In DNA form, the CDR3 reads TGCAGTGCTAGTGGTGAGACCCAGTACTTC.

This chain links TRBV28 with TRBJ1-1; the D gene is possibly TRBD1 (5 bases). Trimming took off 7 bases at V and 11 bases at J, with 17 bases between the two ends. The CDR3 length is 12 residues. Per germline, CDR1 MDHEN and CDR2 SYDVKM. CDR3 bases: TGTGCCAGCACCTTGGGGGGGTGGTGGGCTTTCTTT. Amino acids: CASTLGGWWAFF. Complete variable domain (other parts from reference TRBV28 and TRBJ1-1): DVKVTQSSRYLVKRTGEKVFLECVQDMDHENMFWYRQDPGLGLRLIYFSYDVKMKEKGDIPEGYSVSREKKERFSLILESASTNQTSMYLCASTLGGWWAFFGQGTRLTVV.

The rearrangement joins TRBV5-4 to TRBJ2-1; 8 bases are shared with TRBD2. Germline values: CDR1 SGHNT, CDR2 YYREEE (reference sequence). There are 15 residues in the CDR3. V was clipped by 0 bases and J by 6 bases; unmatched bases: 5. The CDR3 spells CASSLDGAGVNEQFF. CDR3 nucleotide sequence: TGTGCCAGCAGCTTGGATGGAGCGGGGGTCAATGAGCAGTTCTTC.

The CDR3 nucleotides read TGTGCCAGCAAACCGGGACAGGGGATTCAGCCCCAGCATTTT. Its translation: CASKPGQGIQPQHF. V usage is TRBV6-5 and J usage is TRBJ1-5; TRBD1 aligns across 10 bases. Germline V gene data show CDR1 as MNHEY and CDR2 as SVGAGI. The CDR3 contains 14 residues. V was pared by 7 bases and J by 6 bases, with 6 bases of the junction left unmatched.

The chain combines TRBV30 with TRBJ1-2; no clear D. Trimming cost V 7 bases and J 7 bases, with 22 bases left between them. The CDR3 consists of 14 residues. Germline V gene lookup returns CDR1 GTSNPN and CDR2 SVGIG (reference sequence). CDR3 nucleotides: TGTGCCTTCAAGAAGACCATTCCGACGGGTGGCTACACCTTC. As protein: CAFKKTIPTGGYTF.

In the case of this clone: The CDR3 end shows no conserved phenylalanine or tryptophan, and so a read error is likely. No DNA is shown, since the ends of the CDR3 on it are uncertain; the CDR3 is the one TCRdb lists. This sequence joins TRBV30 and TRBJ1-1; the table's D gene call, TRBD1, was not cross checked with the DNA. Per the germline V gene, CDR1 is GTSNPN and CDR2 is SVGIG (reference sequence). The CDR3 contains 10 residues when both ends are counted. This CDR3 reads CAWSSSGGGY.

This clone was seen once. The J gene is TRBJ1-2, the V gene TRBV7-8; 8 bases agree with TRBD1. The germline gives CDR1 SGHVS, CDR2 FQNEAQ. Unmatched junction bases numbered 5, after V lost 3 bases and J lost 2 bases. This CDR3 comprises 15 residues. The CDR3 DNA is TGTGCCAGCAGCTTGGGGCGACAGGGGAACTATGGCTACACCTTC. Encoded protein: CASSLGRQGNYGYTF.